The 27 T cell receptor beta chains listed next were all sequenced from one sample in a study of CD8 T cells in Susac syndrome. Random hexamers were used to reverse transcribe an amount of about 0.5 to 1 ug RNA. TCRdb recomputed calls from the immunoSEQ multiplex PCR reads with MiXCR, one row per CDR3 protein. The data hold 150,000 to 200,000 distinct CDR3 sequences, with roughly nine tenths observed a single time. Sample: CD4+ T cells from PBMCs. The receptors were gathered from a human donor with Susac syndrome.

The gene calls are TRBV9 and TRBJ2-5; 10 bases line up with TRBD1. The germline gives CDR1 SGDLS, CDR2 YYNGEE. Losses at the gene ends were 3 bases for V and 5 bases for J; bases not matched to a gene: 10. There are 16 residues in the CDR3. CDR3 sequence (DNA): TGTGCCAGCAGCGGACGGACAGGGGGTTCAGGGGAGACCCAGTACTTC. This encodes CASSGRTGGSGETQYF.

This clonotype appeared a single time. The V and J genes are TRBV5-4 and TRBJ2-5, with D uncertain. CDR3 length equals 14 residues. Trimming left V 4 bases short and J 1 base short, with 11 bases between. CDR1 is SGHNT and CDR2 is YYREEE in the germline V gene (reference sequence). CDR3 residues: CASSRLEAQETQYF. The CDR3 DNA is TGTGCCAGCAGCCGTTTAGAGGCCCAAGAGACCCAGTACTTC.

The rearrangement uses TRBV19 and TRBJ2-7; TRBD2 aligns across 7 bases. With V trimmed by 4 bases and J by 2 bases, 2 bases remained unmatched. The V gene's germline CDR1 is LNHDA and CDR2 SQIVND (reference sequence). The CDR3 consists of 13 residues. CDR3 in DNA: TGTGCCAGTAGTAAAGCGGGAACCTACGAGCAGTACTTC. As protein: CASSKAGTYEQYF.

V gene TRBV5-1 combines with J gene TRBJ1-2, with 7 bases matching TRBD1. The CDR3 spans 15 residues. V shed 4 bases, J shed 1 base, and the junction held 7 bases outside the gene matches. Germline assignment: CDR1 SGHRS and CDR2 YFSETQ. CDR3 sequence reads: CASSPGTALNYGYTF. The DNA for the CDR3 is TGCGCCAGCAGCCCAGGGACAGCCCTTAACTATGGCTACACCTTC.

The chain uses TRBV5-1 and TRBJ2-7; perhaps D is TRBD1 or TRBD2 (6 bases each). Between the trimmed V and J ends, which lost 5 bases and 0 bases, there was a span of 27 bases. The CDR3 loop spans 19 amino acids. From germline, CDR1 is SGHRS and CDR2 YFSETQ. CDR3 DNA sequence: TGCGCCAGCAGGAATACAGGGACGGCAGCGGGCTCGAGCTCCTACGAGCAGTACTTC. Its protein is CASRNTGTAAGSSSYEQYF.

The chain recombines TRBV5-6 with TRBJ2-5, with D possibly being TRBD2 (5 bases). CDR1 SGHDT and CDR2 YYEEEE come from the germline V gene. V gave up 7 bases and J gave up 0 bases, with 10 bases separating them. The CDR3 has 13 amino acids. CDR3 protein: CASCREDQETQYF. CDR3 coding DNA: TGTGCCAGCTGCCGGGAAGACCAAGAGACCCAGTACTTC.

V is TRBV20-1 and J is TRBJ2-2, with D maybe TRBD1 (6 bases). The germline V and J ends were trimmed by 2 bases and 2 bases, with 9 bases remaining between them. Per germline, CDR1 DFQATT and CDR2 SNEGSKA (reference sequence). The CDR3 spans 14 residues. The CDR3 is CSARPGHNTGELFF. CDR3 DNA sequence: TGCAGTGCTAGACCGGGACACAACACCGGGGAGCTGTTTTTT.

The rearrangement uses TRBV3-1 and TRBJ2-6; 7 bases agree with TRBD1. J gave up 4 bases and V 6 bases, and 15 bases lay outside the gene matches. This CDR3 has 18 residues. In germline, CDR1 is LGHDT, CDR2 YNNKEL (reference sequence). The CDR3 DNA reads TGTGCCAGCAGTCCCCTGGGACAGTCTGTATCAGGGGCCAACGTCCTGACTTTC. This sequence encodes CASSPLGQSVSGANVLTF.

This sequence joins TRBV12-3 or TRBV12-4 and TRBJ1-1, with D tentatively TRBD1 (5 bases). Trimming cost V 1 base and J 3 bases, with 12 bases left between them. CDR3 length: 15 amino acids. As DNA, the CDR3 is TGTGCCAGCAGTTTAGAGTACGGGACTCACACTGAAGCTTTCTTT. Amino acid sequence: CASSLEYGTHTEAFF.

The rearrangement joins TRBV4-2 to TRBJ2-7, with TRBD1 as a possible D gene (5 bases). The CDR3 totals 14 residues. The V end lost 3 bases, the J end lost 6 bases, and 15 bases lay between the germline ends. Germline CDR1 reads LGHNA; CDR2 reads YNFKEQ. The CDR3, as DNA: TGTGCCAGCAGCCAGGATCTGACAGTGACCGAGCAGTACTTC. This encodes CASSQDLTVTEQYF.

The V gene is TRBV18, the J gene TRBJ2-2; TRBD2 agrees at 10 bases. This CDR3 spans 17 amino acids. With V trimmed by 2 bases and J by 2 bases, 5 bases remained unmatched. Germline V lookup: CDR1 KGHSH, CDR2 LQKENI. CDR3 coding DNA: TGTGCCAGCTCACCAACCCGGACTAGCGGTAACACCGGGGAGCTGTTTTTT. Translated, it gives CASSPTRTSGNTGELFF.

This sequence joins TRBV20-1 and TRBJ2-7, with 7 bases matching TRBD2. Trimming cost V 5 bases and J 5 bases; bases outside gene matches: 9. Germline CDR1 is DFQATT and CDR2 is SNEGSKA (reference sequence). The length of the CDR3 is 13 residues. CDR3 protein: CSAGREGSHEQYF. CDR3 coding DNA: TGCAGTGCTGGTAGGGAGGGGAGCCACGAGCAGTACTTC.

This chain links TRBV29-1 with TRBJ1-4; D not resolved. CDR3 size: 11 residues. The V end was cut by 5 bases, the J end by 7 bases, with 8 bases between. Germline loops: CDR1 SQVTM, CDR2 ANQGSEA. The CDR3 loop is CSVRHLEKLFF. The DNA of the CDR3 is TGCAGCGTTAGACATCTTGAAAAACTGTTTTTT.

The chain has TRBV28 and TRBJ2-7, with 7 bases aligning to TRBD1. Germline trimming cut 2 bases from V and 4 bases from J; bases unmatched to any gene: 5. The germline V gene encodes CDR1 MDHEN and CDR2 SYDVKM. CDR3 length equals 14 residues. The CDR3 DNA is TGTGCCAGCAGTTTAGGGACAGTACCATACGAGCAGTACTTC. This translates into CASSLGTVPYEQYF.

Concerning this clonotype itself: Its ends do not fully match the called genes, so a read error is possible. This chain links TRBV10-2 with TRBJ1-5; 8 bases agree with TRBD1. The CDR3 runs 15 residues. Germline values: CDR1 WSHSY, CDR2 SAAADI. The CDR3 loop reads CASSDPGTGDHPQHF. In nucleotides, the CDR3 is TGCGCCAGCAGTGATCCCGGGACAGGAGATCATCCCCAGCATTTT.

This clonotype has more than one count but fewer than ten. V usage is TRBV11-2 and J usage is TRBJ2-1; D call uncertain. CDR3 length: 13 residues. Trimming pared 3 bases from V and 6 bases from J, leaving 9 bases between. The V gene's germline CDR1 is SGHAT and CDR2 FQNNGV. The CDR3 coding sequence is TGTGCCAGCAGCTTCCAAGAAACCAATGAGCAGTTCTTC. Residues: CASSFQETNEQFF. Looking up the rest from reference TRBV11-2 and TRBJ2-1 gives the full variable domain: EAGVAQSPRYKIIEKRQSVAFWCNPISGHATLYWYQQILGQGPKLLIQFQNNGVVDDSQLPKDRFSAERLKGVDSTLKIQPAKLEDSAVYLCASSFQETNEQFFGPGTRLTVL.

This rearrangement joins TRBV6-2 or TRBV6-3 to TRBJ2-7; weak D call: TRBD2 (5 bases). CDR3 length: 13 amino acids. Germline assignment: CDR1 MNHEY and CDR2 SVGEGT. V lost 3 bases, J lost 10 bases, and 16 bases lay in between. CDR3 nucleotide sequence: TGTGCCAGCAGTTATGCGGTGACTACCCCACAGTACTTC. The encoded protein is CASSYAVTTPQYF.

This clonotype turned up a few times. The chain uses TRBV7-3 and TRBJ2-1; tentative D call: TRBD2 (6 bases). CDR1 and CDR2 (germline): SGHTA, FQGTGA. CDR3 length: 14 amino acids. Deletions cut 1 base from V and 4 bases from J, with 8 bases between. As DNA, the CDR3 is TGTGCCAGCAGCTTAAGCGGGGCGTACAATGAGCAGTTCTTC. Residues: CASSLSGAYNEQFF.

The chain couples TRBV7-9 to TRBJ1-5; D not resolved. Germline V gene data show CDR1 as SEHNR and CDR2 as FQNEAQ (reference sequence). The CDR3 extends over 12 amino acids. V lost 5 bases, J lost 9 bases, and 11 bases lay in between. The CDR3 loop is CASSGSGWPQHF. The CDR3 bases are TGTGCCAGCAGCGGAAGTGGGTGGCCCCAGCATTTT.

In its sample, this clonotype was seen once. The genes are TRBV7-3 and TRBJ1-4, with D unclear. Germline assignment: CDR1 SGHTA and CDR2 FQGTGA. V gave up 0 bases and J gave up 0 bases, with 11 bases separating them. This CDR3 has 17 residues. DNA of the CDR3: TGTGCCAGCAGCTTAACCGGGGTTCGAGCAACTAATGAAAAACTGTTTTTT. It encodes CASSLTGVRATNEKLFF.

This clonotype was seen only a few times. The gene calls are TRBV9 and TRBJ2-1; 16 nucleotides line up with TRBD2. After removal of 4 bases from V and 10 bases from J, the junction contained 8 bases not matched to a gene. CDR1 SGDLS and CDR2 YYNGEE come from the germline V gene. The CDR3 contains 16 residues. The CDR3 protein is CASSTEGGLAGGEQFF. The CDR3 DNA reads TGTGCCAGCAGCACAGAAGGGGGACTAGCGGGAGGGGAGCAGTTCTTC.

This rearrangement joins TRBV20-1 to TRBJ2-1; D remains ambiguous. This CDR3 has 12 residues. Between the trimmed V and J ends, which lost 7 bases and 6 bases, there was a span of 13 bases. Germline assignment: CDR1 DFQATT and CDR2 SNEGSKA (reference sequence). CDR3 nucleotide sequence: TGCAGTGTCTCTGGGTTTGGCAATGAGCAGTTCTTC. Translating gives CSVSGFGNEQFF.

The V and J genes are TRBV3-1 and TRBJ1-1, with D uncertain. This CDR3 is built from 13 residues. The V end lost 6 bases, the J end lost 8 bases, and 16 bases lay between the germline ends. Per germline, CDR1 LGHDT and CDR2 YNNKEL (reference sequence). The CDR3 loop reads CASREGGESEAFF. CDR3 sequence (DNA): TGTGCCAGCAGGGAGGGTGGGGAATCGGAAGCTTTCTTT.

V is TRBV3-1 and J is TRBJ2-3; TRBD2 matches at 7 bases. This CDR3 has 15 amino acids. V dropped 3 bases and J dropped 2; count of bases not matched to a gene: 5. Germline V lookup: CDR1 LGHDT, CDR2 YNNKEL (reference sequence). CDR3 amino acids: CASSHTAGHTDTQYF. The CDR3 DNA follows: TGTGCCAGCAGCCACACAGCGGGGCACACAGATACGCAGTATTTT.

V usage is TRBV6-1 and J usage is TRBJ1-6; 8 nucleotides agree with TRBD1. The CDR3 covers 16 residues. V shed 2 bases and J 5 bases; nucleotides not matched to a gene: 5. Germline CDR1 MNHNS, CDR2 SASEGT. CDR3 sequence (DNA): TGTGCCAGCAGTGAACCGGGGACAGGAAATAATTCACCCCTCCACTTT. Translation: CASSEPGTGNNSPLHF.

The rearrangement joins TRBV4-1 to TRBJ1-4; 8 bases match TRBD1. The V gene's germline CDR1 is MGHRA and CDR2 YSYEKL. Trimming cost V 1 base and J 6 bases; bases outside gene matches: 4. CDR3 length: 15 residues. The CDR3 DNA sequence: TGCGCCAGCAGCCAAGCACCGGGACAGGATGAAAAACTGTTTTTT. Its protein is CASSQAPGQDEKLFF.

The chain uses TRBV9 and TRBJ1-6; D may be TRBD1 (6 bases). Germline loops: CDR1 SGDLS, CDR2 YYNGEE. The germline V and J ends were trimmed by 4 bases and 6 bases, with 20 bases remaining between them. The CDR3 is 17 amino acids. Here the CDR3 reads CASSPLGSGQSNSPLHF. DNA for the CDR3: TGTGCCAGCAGCCCGCTTGGAAGCGGACAGAGTAATTCACCCCTCCACTTT. Variable domain in full (rest from reference TRBV9 and TRBJ1-6): DSGVTQTPKHLITATGQRVTLRCSPRSGDLSVYWYQQSLDQGLQFLIQYYNGEERAKGNILERFSAQQFPDLHSELNLSSLELGDSALYFCASSPLGSGQSNSPLHFGNGTRLTVT.